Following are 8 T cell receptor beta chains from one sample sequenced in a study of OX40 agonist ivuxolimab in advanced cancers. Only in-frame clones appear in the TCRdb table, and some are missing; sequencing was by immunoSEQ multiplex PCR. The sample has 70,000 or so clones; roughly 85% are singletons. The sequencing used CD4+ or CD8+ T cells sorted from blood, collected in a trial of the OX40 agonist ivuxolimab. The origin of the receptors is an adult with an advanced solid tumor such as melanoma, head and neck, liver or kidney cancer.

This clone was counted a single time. This chain's CDR3 is CASSYSRVTDTQYF. The CDR3 DNA follows: TGTGCCAGCAGTTACTCGCGGGTCACAGATACGCAGTATTTT. The chain has TRBV6-6 and TRBJ2-3; a possible D gene is TRBD2 (5 bases). V lost 0 bases, J lost 2 bases, and 6 bases lay in between. The V gene's germline CDR1 is MNHNY and CDR2 SVGAGI (reference sequence). The CDR3 length is 14 residues.

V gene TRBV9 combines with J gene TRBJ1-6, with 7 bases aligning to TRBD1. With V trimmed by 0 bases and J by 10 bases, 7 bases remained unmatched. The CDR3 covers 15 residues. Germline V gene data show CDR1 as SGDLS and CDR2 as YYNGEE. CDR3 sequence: CASSVEETGFSPLHF. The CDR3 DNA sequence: TGTGCCAGCAGCGTAGAGGAGACAGGGTTCTCACCCCTCCACTTT.

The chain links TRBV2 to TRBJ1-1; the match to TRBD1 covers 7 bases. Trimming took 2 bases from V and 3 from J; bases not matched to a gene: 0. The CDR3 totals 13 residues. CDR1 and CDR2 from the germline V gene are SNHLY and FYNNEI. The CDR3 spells CASSERGHTEAFF. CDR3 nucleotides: TGTGCCAGCAGTGAAAGGGGGCACACTGAAGCTTTCTTT. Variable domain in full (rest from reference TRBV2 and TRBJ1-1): EPEVTQTPSHQVTQMGQEVILRCVPISNHLYFYWYRQILGQKVEFLVSFYNNEISEKSEIFDDQFSVERPDGSNFTLKIRSTKLEDSAMYFCASSERGHTEAFFGQGTRLTVV.

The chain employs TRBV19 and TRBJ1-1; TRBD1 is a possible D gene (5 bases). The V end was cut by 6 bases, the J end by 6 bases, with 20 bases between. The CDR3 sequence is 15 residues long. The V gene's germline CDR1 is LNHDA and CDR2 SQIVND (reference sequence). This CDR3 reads CASRLDGSEGSEAFF. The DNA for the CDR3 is TGTGCCAGTAGGCTCGACGGTTCGGAGGGGTCTGAAGCTTTCTTT.

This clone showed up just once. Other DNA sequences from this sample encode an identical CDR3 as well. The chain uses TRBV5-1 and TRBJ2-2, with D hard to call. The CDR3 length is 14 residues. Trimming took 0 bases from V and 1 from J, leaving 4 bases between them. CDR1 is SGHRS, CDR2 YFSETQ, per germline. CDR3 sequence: CASSLAGNTGELFF. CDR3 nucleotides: TGCGCCAGCAGCTTGGCGGGGAACACCGGGGAGCTGTTTTTT.

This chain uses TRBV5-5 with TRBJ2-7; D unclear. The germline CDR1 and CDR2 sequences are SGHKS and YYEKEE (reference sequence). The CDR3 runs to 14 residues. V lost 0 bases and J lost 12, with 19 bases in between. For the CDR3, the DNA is TGTGCCAGCAGCTTGGAAATAAACAGATCTGTTCGGTACTTC. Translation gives CASSLEINRSVRYF.

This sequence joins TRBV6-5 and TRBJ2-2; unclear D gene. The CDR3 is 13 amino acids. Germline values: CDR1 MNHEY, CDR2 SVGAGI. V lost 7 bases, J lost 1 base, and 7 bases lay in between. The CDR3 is CASKKENTGELFF. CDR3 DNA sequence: TGTGCCAGCAAGAAGGAGAACACCGGGGAGCTGTTTTTT.

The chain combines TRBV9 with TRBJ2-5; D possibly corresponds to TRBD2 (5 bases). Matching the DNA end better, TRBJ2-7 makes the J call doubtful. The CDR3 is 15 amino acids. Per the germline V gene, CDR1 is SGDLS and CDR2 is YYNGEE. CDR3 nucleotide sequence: TGTGCCAGCAGCGTAGGGGTAGGGAGCTCCTACGAGCAGTACTTC. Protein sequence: CASSVGVGSSYEQYF.